The 25 T cell receptor beta chains below were found in one sample sequenced in a study of CD8+ T cells in alopecia areata. Reverse transcription of extracted RNA yielded cDNA, which provided the sequencing template. Libraries were prepared by immunoSEQ multiplex PCR; TCRdb keeps only in-frame clonotypes and omits some of them. The sample includes 200,000 to 250,000 clones, about 68% seen only once; the top ten take about 1.3%. Sample: CD4+ T cells sorted from blood, taken at week 0. These receptors came from a human donor with alopecia areata.

The V and J genes are TRBV30 and TRBJ1-5; D perhaps matches TRBD1 (5 bases). Trimming removed 6 bases from V and 3 bases from J, with 9 bases in between. This CDR3 has 12 residues. Germline CDR1 and CDR2: GTSNPN and SVGIG (reference sequence). CDR3 bases: TGTGCCTGTGGGGACTACAATCAGCCCCAGCATTTT. Encoded protein: CACGDYNQPQHF.

This chain uses TRBV5-1 with TRBJ2-1; tentative D call: TRBD2 (7 bases). The CDR3 is made up of 13 amino acids. Deletions cut 2 bases from V and 9 bases from J, with 12 bases between. Per germline, CDR1 SGHRS and CDR2 YFSETQ. CDR3 nucleotide sequence: TGCGCCAGCAGCTTTCTAGGGGGGGCTGAGCAGTTCTTC. This gives the protein CASSFLGGAEQFF. Full variable domain (missing parts from reference TRBV5-1 and TRBJ2-1): KAGVTQTPRYLIKTRGQQVTLSCSPISGHRSVSWYQQTPGQGLQFLFEYFSETQRNKGNFPGRFSGRQFSNSRSEMNVSTLELGDSALYLCASSFLGGAEQFFGPGTRLTVL.

In the case of this clone: The same CDR3 also results from other DNA sequences found in this sample. The chain carries TRBV30 and TRBJ1-2; 8 nucleotides match TRBD1. This CDR3 region has 11 residues. V lost 5 bases and J lost 4; bases outside the gene matches: 0. Germline-derived CDR1 and CDR2 are GTSNPN and SVGIG (reference sequence). This chain's CDR3 is CAWGQGYGYTF. In nucleotides, the CDR3 is TGTGCCTGGGGACAGGGCTATGGCTACACCTTC.

The chain links TRBV9 to TRBJ2-1, with unresolved D. The CDR3 runs 13 residues. Looked up from germline, CDR1 is SGDLS and CDR2 is YYNGEE. Trimming shortened V by 0 bases and J by 8 bases, and 9 bases separated the two germline ends. This chain's CDR3 is CASSVAPWDEQFF. CDR3 nucleotides: TGTGCCAGCAGCGTAGCCCCCTGGGATGAGCAGTTCTTC.

This chain connects TRBV6-6 to TRBJ2-7, with TRBD1 matching 10 bases. Germline V gives CDR1 MNHNY, CDR2 SVGAGI (reference sequence). CDR3 length: 14 amino acids. Trimming at V came to 10 bases and at J to 3 bases, leaving 9 bases not matched to a gene. The CDR3 sequence: CATALWDRGYEQYF. The CDR3 coding sequence is TGTGCCACCGCGCTCTGGGACAGGGGCTACGAGCAGTACTTC.

Only a few counts were recorded for this clone. This CDR3 is also generated by other DNA sequences in the sample. The rearrangement joins TRBV29-1 to TRBJ2-3, with D hard to call. The CDR3 totals 12 residues. Germline V CDR1 and CDR2: SQVTM, ANQGSEA. Trimming removed 1 base at V and 6 bases at J, with 8 bases between. The CDR3 DNA reads TGCAGCGTTGAAGGGCAGACGGATACGCAGTATTTT. Amino acids: CSVEGQTDTQYF.

V is TRBV5-1 and J is TRBJ1-4; TRBD1 might be the D (6 bases). Per germline, CDR1 SGHRS and CDR2 YFSETQ. V was trimmed by 4 bases and J by 6 bases, leaving 16 bases between them. CDR3 length: 15 residues. The CDR3 reads CASSQTGSRDEKLFF. The CDR3 DNA follows: TGCGCCAGCAGCCAAACAGGGTCTAGGGATGAAAAACTGTTTTTT. The entire variable domain, with the rest obtained from reference TRBV5-1 and TRBJ1-4, is as follows: KAGVTQTPRYLIKTRGQQVTLSCSPISGHRSVSWYQQTPGQGLQFLFEYFSETQRNKGNFPGRFSGRQFSNSRSEMNVSTLELGDSALYLCASSQTGSRDEKLFFGSGTQLSVL.

This clone was picked up one time. The chain is built from TRBV12-5 and TRBJ2-1, with D unresolved. Trimming left V 1 base short and J 1 base short, with 5 bases between. Per germline, CDR1 LGHNT and CDR2 FRNRAP. This CDR3 has 14 amino acids. CDR3 amino acids: CASGLDTSYNEQFF. The CDR3 DNA reads TGTGCTAGTGGTTTGGACACTTCCTACAATGAGCAGTTCTTC.

The genes are TRBV6-5 and TRBJ2-1, with D unresolved. CDR3 length: 11 amino acids. CDR1 and CDR2 from the germline V gene are MNHEY and SVGAGI. Trimming took 6 bases from V and 4 from J, leaving 4 bases between them. CDR3 region: CASRAYNEQFF. CDR3 DNA: TGTGCCAGCAGAGCATACAATGAGCAGTTCTTC.

The J gene is TRBJ1-1, the V gene TRBV7-9; 9 bases fit TRBD1. The CDR3 is made up of 14 amino acids. After removal of 7 bases from V and 1 base from J, the junction contained 4 bases not matched to a gene. The V gene's germline CDR1 is SEHNR and CDR2 FQNEAQ (reference sequence). The DNA for the CDR3 is TGTGCCAGCAACCGACAGGGGGGGAACACTGAAGCTTTCTTT. Translation: CASNRQGGNTEAFF.

This chain joins TRBV7-9 and TRBJ2-5, with 12 bases matching TRBD2. The CDR3 is made up of 16 amino acids. After removal of 5 bases from V and 6 bases from J, the junction contained 10 bases not matched to a gene. Germline assignment: CDR1 SEHNR and CDR2 FQNEAQ (reference sequence). The DNA for the CDR3 is TGTGCCAGCAGCCTACCTCTAGCGGGGGGGCCTCAGACCCAGTACTTC. Its translation: CASSLPLAGGPQTQYF.

The chain links TRBV30 to TRBJ1-1; D is unclear. CDR1 and CDR2 from the germline V gene are GTSNPN and SVGIG (reference sequence). The CDR3 extends over 13 amino acids. Deletions cut 3 bases from V and 0 bases from J, with 8 bases between. The CDR3 reads CAWSPIMNTEAFF. The CDR3 DNA sequence: TGTGCCTGGAGCCCAATCATGAACACTGAAGCTTTCTTT.

The chain recombines TRBV30 with TRBJ1-1; D remains unclear. CDR1 and CDR2 from the germline V gene are GTSNPN and SVGIG (reference sequence). V was shortened by 2 bases and J by 7 bases, with 11 bases between the two germline ends. This CDR3 region has 12 residues. The CDR3 DNA reads TGTGCCTGGAGTAAGGAATTGAGTGAAGCTTTCTTT. It codes for CAWSKELSEAFF.

There are a few counts of this clone. The chain couples TRBV29-1 to TRBJ2-2, with a weak D call TRBD1 (6 bases). Germline V CDR1 and CDR2: SQVTM, ANQGSEA. Trimming took off 5 bases at V and 4 bases at J, with 20 bases between the two ends. The CDR3 spans 16 residues. DNA for the CDR3: TGCAGCGTTCATATGTGGGAGACAGGCCCCACCGGGGAGCTGTTTTTT. Protein: CSVHMWETGPTGELFF.

J is TRBJ2-5 and V is TRBV30; TRBD1 agrees at 10 bases. Germline assignment: CDR1 GTSNPN and CDR2 SVGIG (reference sequence). J lost 4 bases, V lost 1 base, and 9 bases had no gene match. The CDR3 length is 16 residues. The CDR3 here is CAWSAPGTGEGETQYF. The CDR3 DNA reads TGTGCCTGGAGTGCTCCGGGGACAGGGGAGGGAGAGACCCAGTACTTC.

Worth noting for this clone: This sample also contains other DNA sequences that code for the same CDR3. V gene TRBV30 combines with J gene TRBJ1-1; D is perhaps TRBD1 (5 bases). The CDR3 is 12 residues long. Germline assignment: CDR1 GTSNPN and CDR2 SVGIG (reference sequence). V was clipped by 5 bases and J by 3 bases, with 10 bases between them. The CDR3: CAWRGTDTEAFF. In DNA form, the CDR3 reads TGTGCCTGGCGCGGGACGGACACTGAAGCTTTCTTT.

This chain connects TRBV5-1 to TRBJ2-7, with D unresolved. Germline V gene sequence: CDR1 SGHRS, CDR2 YFSETQ. This CDR3 has 13 residues. V lost 4 bases and J 3 bases, leaving 11 bases between the germline ends. The CDR3: CASSTGGDYEQYF. CDR3 DNA: TGCGCCAGCAGCACGGGTGGGGACTACGAGCAGTACTTC.

This clone appeared a few times. The chain has TRBV29-1 and TRBJ2-5; 8 bases are a match to TRBD2. CDR3 size: 15 residues. Germline assignment: CDR1 SQVTM and CDR2 ANQGSEA. Trimming cost V 2 bases and J 5 bases; bases outside gene matches: 10. Here the CDR3 reads CSVELGTSVGETQYF. CDR3 nucleotides: TGCAGCGTTGAATTGGGGACTAGTGTCGGGGAGACCCAGTACTTC.

V gene TRBV4-2 combines with J gene TRBJ2-5; 12 bases align to TRBD2. The trim removed 3 bases at V and 5 bases at J, leaving 4 bases unmatched. The germline gives CDR1 LGHNA, CDR2 YNFKEQ. CDR3 length: 15 residues. This CDR3 is CASSQGLAGPETQYF. The CDR3 DNA sequence: TGTGCCAGCAGCCAGGGACTAGCGGGTCCGGAGACCCAGTACTTC.

The rearrangement uses TRBV7-3 and TRBJ2-3, with 11 bases fitting TRBD2. In germline, CDR1 is SGHTA, CDR2 FQGTGA. J gave up 14 bases and V 4 bases, and 5 bases lay outside the gene matches. This CDR3 spans 12 amino acids. In DNA, the CDR3 is TGTGCCAGCAGCTCGACTAGCGGGATGAGGTATTTT. It specifies CASSSTSGMRYF.

This sequence joins TRBV5-1 and TRBJ2-5; D gene ambiguous. The V end lost 4 bases, the J end lost 5 bases, and 15 bases lay between the germline ends. This CDR3 comprises 14 residues. Germline V lookup: CDR1 SGHRS, CDR2 YFSETQ. The CDR3 loop is CASSLTTPTETQYF. The CDR3 nucleotides are TGCGCCAGCAGCCTTACGACTCCCACGGAGACCCAGTACTTC.

This clone occurred a few times. The V gene is TRBV29-1, the J gene TRBJ1-2; 11 positions agree with TRBD1. Trimming took 6 bases from V and 6 from J; bases not matched to a gene: 3. The CDR3 runs to 12 residues. Germline loops: CDR1 SQVTM, CDR2 ANQGSEA. This chain's CDR3 is CSVRTGGHGYTF. The CDR3 DNA follows: TGCAGCGTGAGGACAGGGGGCCATGGCTACACCTTC.

The rearrangement uses TRBV29-1 and TRBJ2-5; the D is unclear. Germline loops: CDR1 SQVTM, CDR2 ANQGSEA. The length of the CDR3 is 11 residues. V shed 5 bases and J shed 1 base, with 5 bases lying between them. The CDR3 DNA reads TGCAGCGTTAAGGTCCAAGAGACCCAGTACTTC. Protein: CSVKVQETQYF.

CDR3 nucleotide sequence: TGTGCCAGCAGCTTAACAGGGGTGCGCACTGAAGCTTTCTTT. Amino acids: CASSLTGVRTEAFF. The J gene is TRBJ1-1, the V gene TRBV5-4, with 7 bases matching TRBD1. The CDR3 extends over 14 amino acids. Trimming removed 2 bases from V and 4 bases from J; junction bases left unmatched: 5. CDR1 is SGHNT and CDR2 is YYREEE in the germline V gene (reference sequence).

The CDR3 loop reads CASSLGLLEGANVLTF. The DNA of the CDR3 is TGCGCCAGCAGCTTGGGACTGCTCGAAGGGGCCAACGTCCTGACTTTC. V is TRBV5-1 and J is TRBJ2-6; D is undetermined. The ends were cut back, 0 bases at V and 4 bases at J, with 11 bases in the middle. The V gene's germline CDR1 is SGHRS and CDR2 YFSETQ. CDR3 length: 16 amino acids. Filled out from reference TRBV5-1 and TRBJ2-6, the complete variable domain reads KAGVTQTPRYLIKTRGQQVTLSCSPISGHRSVSWYQQTPGQGLQFLFEYFSETQRNKGNFPGRFSGRQFSNSRSEMNVSTLELGDSALYLCASSLGLLEGANVLTFGAGSRLTVL.